This T cell receptor beta chain emerged from a study of T cells in localized non-small cell lung cancer. General study findings and limits: Adjacent lung tissue had a median approximately 61 of the top 100 clones found in the tumor. Longer overall survival was seen with higher T cell density measured in blood. Uninvolved adjacent lung, not tumor, had the highest T cell clonality.

Germline assignment: CDR1 LGHNA and CDR2 YNFKEQ. V shed 1 base and J shed 0 bases, with 13 bases lying between them. This CDR3 is built from 16 residues. Profiling relied on immunoSEQ multiplex PCR, and the TCRdb table lists in-frame clones only, not all of them. The sample records around 36,000 clones, 75% to 85% being singletons. With respect to this clone: The antigen remains unidentified.

The source was PBMCs, collected before any cancer treatment. The receptor was derived from a woman aged 40-69 years with stage II squamous cell lung carcinoma. This chain connects TRBV4-2 to TRBJ2-7; the D is unclear. This CDR3 reads CASSQVGGTSSYEQYF. As DNA, the CDR3 is TGTGCCAGCAGCCAAGTTGGCGGAACCAGCTCCTACGAGCAGTACTTC.